These 5 T cell receptor beta chains were sequenced from one sample in a study of metastatic and nonmetastatic thyroid tumors. TCRdb re-analyzed the PCR reads through MiXCR. Of about 40,000 clones in the sample, less than 20% were seen once. No patient had received any treatment before thyroid surgery. Sequencing was done on a sample of tumor tissue. The receptor set was obtained from a female donor with papillary thyroid cancer or a benign thyroid nodule (not recorded which). Some clones in this sample may be carry-over from other donors' samples.

This clone has a count of ten or more. This chain links TRBV14 with TRBJ2-7; D call uncertain. Germline loops: CDR1 SGHDN, CDR2 FVKESK. V lost 2 bases and J 2 bases, leaving 10 bases between the germline ends. The CDR3 runs to 14 residues. CDR3 in amino acids: CASSQLTRPYEQYF. CDR3 coding DNA: TGTGCCAGCAGCCAACTTACCCGCCCCTACGAGCAGTACTTC.

This clone was counted at least ten times. This sequence joins TRBV12-3 or TRBV12-4 and TRBJ2-1; D is uncertain. V lost 2 bases, J lost 0 bases, and 14 bases lay in between. The CDR3 runs to 17 residues. CDR3 region: CASSLRRAPSSYNEQFF. The CDR3 region has the DNA TGTGCCAGCAGTTTAAGGCGAGCGCCTAGCTCCTACAATGAGCAGTTCTTC.

This clone was seen repeatedly, ten times or more. The rearrangement joins TRBV3-1 to TRBJ2-7, with 10 bases matching TRBD2. The CDR3 covers 14 residues. Trimming cost V 2 bases and J 6 bases; bases outside gene matches: 4. Germline values: CDR1 LGHDT, CDR2 YNNKEL (reference sequence). CDR3 in DNA: TGTGCCAGCAGCCAACTAGCGGGAGACGGCGAGCAGTACTTC. It is translated as CASSQLAGDGEQYF.

With regard to this clone: This may be a read error: a much more frequent sequence differs by one nucleotide. The CDR3 does not close with the conserved phenylalanine or tryptophan, likely indicating a read error. V is TRBV13 and J is TRBJ2-7; TRBD1 aligns across 10 bases. In germline, CDR1 is PRHDT, CDR2 FYEKMQ (reference sequence). This CDR3 is 14 amino acids long. V gave up 5 bases and J gave up 3 bases; unmatched junction bases: 4. For the CDR3, the DNA is TGTGCCAGCAGCGTCGGGACAGGGGTCTACGAGCAGTACCTC. It codes for CASSVGTGVYEQYL.

This clone was seen repeatedly, ten times or more. The genes are TRBV2 and TRBJ1-2, with D uncertain. Trimming shortened V by 0 bases and J by 8 bases, and 13 bases separated the two germline ends. The CDR3 contains 14 residues. Germline values: CDR1 SNHLY, CDR2 FYNNEI. CDR3 amino acids: CASSEASALGGYTF. The CDR3 region has the DNA TGTGCCAGCAGTGAAGCTTCGGCTTTGGGGGGCTACACCTTC.